This T cell receptor beta chain is from a study of blood T cells in healthy people across ages. Combining a sample-barcoded 5' primer with a J-beta primer mix, a second PCR ran for roughly 7 to 11 cycles. Carrying 12 random nucleotides, a template-switch adaptor labeled each individual cDNA molecule. TCRdb analysed the 5' RACE reads with MiXCR anew, one entry per CDR3 protein. The sample consists of 900,000 to 950,000 distinct CDR3 sequences, 25% to 35% of them appearing once. In regard to this clonotype: A much larger clone lies a single base off, so this may be a read error.

CDR3 length: 14 residues. Germline V gives CDR1 DFQATT, CDR2 SNEGSKA (reference sequence). These data are also associated with another study on T cells of mothers and their children.

The sequence was collected from a woman in her thirties or forties in good health. Sequencing was performed on blood. The chain couples TRBV20-1 to TRBJ2-7; TRBD1 matches 9 bases. The CDR3 region has the DNA TGCGGTGTTTACTTCCGGGACAGGGCGTACGAGCAGTACTTC. Its protein is CGVYFRDRAYEQYF.